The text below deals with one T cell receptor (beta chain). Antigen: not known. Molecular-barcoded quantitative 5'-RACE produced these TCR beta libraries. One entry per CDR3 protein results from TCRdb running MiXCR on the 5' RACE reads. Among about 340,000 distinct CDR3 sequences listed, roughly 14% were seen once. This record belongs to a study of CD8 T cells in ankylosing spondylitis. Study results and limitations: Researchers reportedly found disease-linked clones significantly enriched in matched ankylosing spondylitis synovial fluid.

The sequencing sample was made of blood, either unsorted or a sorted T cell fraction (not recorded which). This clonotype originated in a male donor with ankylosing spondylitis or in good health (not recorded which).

DNA of the CDR3: TGTGCCAGCAGTTTGCGGGGGGCGCAGGGAGATACGCAGTATTTT. Protein product: CASSLRGAQGDTQYF. V and J are TRBV12-3 or TRBV12-4 and TRBJ2-3; the match to TRBD2 covers 8 bases. The CDR3 has 15 residues. Trimming removed 3 bases from V and 5 bases from J; junction bases left unmatched: 7.